This T cell receptor beta chain was captured in a study of blood T cell repertoires in COVID-19. Looking at the study overall: Italy, Spain and the United States were the sources of the convalescent and acute COVID-19 samples. PBMCs, B-cell-depleted T cells, or T cells were the source of the cDNA or gDNA that made up the material.

In the original processing: Cell counts per sample came from amplifying reference gene primers. The table came from immunoSEQ multiplex PCR; TCRdb's copy has only in-frame clones and leaves some out. That table supplies the V and J calls and clone size; D and trimming were determined from the DNA. This table has approximately 97,000 clones, roughly 86% appearing once. Sequenced material: peripheral blood. The clonotype was recovered from a human donor in a cohort sampled during active COVID-19.

The CDR3 sequence: CASSPRQTRGRSGELFF. Here the CDR3 DNA reads TGTGCCAGCAGCCCGAGACAGACCCGCGGTCGGTCCGGGGAGCTGTTTTTT. The chain has TRBV5-6 and TRBJ2-2; perhaps TRBD1 as D (5 bases). CDR1 is SGHDT, CDR2 YYEEEE, per germline. This CDR3 has 17 amino acids. The V end lost 4 bases, the J end lost 6 bases, and 22 bases lay between the germline ends.